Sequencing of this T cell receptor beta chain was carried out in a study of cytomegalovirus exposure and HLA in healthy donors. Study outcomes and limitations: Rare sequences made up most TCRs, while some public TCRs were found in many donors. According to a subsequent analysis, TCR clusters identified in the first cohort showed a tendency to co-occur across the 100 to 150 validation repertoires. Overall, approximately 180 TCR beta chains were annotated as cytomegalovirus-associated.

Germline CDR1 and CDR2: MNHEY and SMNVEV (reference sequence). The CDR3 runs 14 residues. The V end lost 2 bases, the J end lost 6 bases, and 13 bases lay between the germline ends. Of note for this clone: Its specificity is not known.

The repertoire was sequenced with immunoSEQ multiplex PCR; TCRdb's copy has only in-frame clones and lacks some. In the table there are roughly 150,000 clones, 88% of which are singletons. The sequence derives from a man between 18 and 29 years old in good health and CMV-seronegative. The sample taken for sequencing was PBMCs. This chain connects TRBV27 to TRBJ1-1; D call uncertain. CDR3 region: CASSLNSLWPEAFF. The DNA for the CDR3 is TGTGCCAGCAGTTTAAATTCGCTCTGGCCTGAAGCTTTCTTT.